The clone carrying this T cell receptor beta chain was recorded once. Peripheral blood came from all dose cohorts at three timepoints. Trimming pared 6 bases from V and 0 bases from J, leaving 14 bases between. Looked up from germline, CDR1 is MDHEN and CDR2 is SYDVKM. The CDR3 length is 15 residues. Profiled with immunoSEQ multiplex PCR; TCRdb holds only in-frame clones, not every one. This sample has around 83,000 clones; roughly 89% occur once, and the top ten carry about 1.7%. This specimen belongs to a study of OX40 agonist ivuxolimab in advanced cancers. Sequences were derived from CD4+ or CD8+ T cells sorted from blood, sampled in a trial of the OX40 agonist ivuxolimab. This receptor was identified in an adult with an advanced solid tumor such as melanoma, head and neck, liver or kidney cancer. The V call is TRBV28, the J call TRBJ1-1; maybe TRBD1 (5 bases). CDR3 coding DNA: TGTGCCAGCAGCCTCGGGGGGGGAATGAACACTGAAGCTTTCTTT. Translation gives CASSLGGGMNTEAFF.